This TCR beta chain was observed in a study of shared T cell receptors in the human thymus (dated by TCRdb to the early 2020s). For the wider study: The study investigated the way shared, self-reactive T-cell receptor alpha chains are produced in the human thymus.

This clone was observed a few times. Its antigen is unknown. Per-nucleotide qualities are absent, and no much larger clonotype sits a single base away. V and J lose 6 bases and 0 bases, and a span of 17 bases separates them. CDR1 PRHDT and CDR2 FYEKMQ are derived from the germline V gene (reference sequence). The CDR3 has 16 amino acids, counting the end cysteine and phenylalanine. The kept DNA is CDR3 alone, 48 bases in frame from the first base. Libraries came from the immunoSEQ multiplex PCR assay. TCRdb stores this immuneACCESS table with in-frame sequences only. Part of the clones is absent; in the studies checked, under half of the shortfall reflects unresolved V genes, and no reason is known for the rest. This sample gives about 660,000 clones in total; 85% to 90% of them show up just once. The top ten clonotypes cover around 0.01% of the sample. These data also formed part of another study, on human thymus T cells. The other study reports the following: In Finland, the donors were immunologically healthy infants who were having open corrective cardiac surgery for congenital heart defects. The thymus tissue came from surgical resects taken out during corrective cardiac surgery. Biased V and J gene segment usage appeared to be present in both thymic and peripheral blood repertoires. The related research reported highly overlapping thymic TCR repertoires among unrelated individuals. The study characterized TCR alpha and beta repertoires from under 10 infant thymus samples and a few related peripheral blood samples. The infant donors were roughly 7 to 244 days old, and the cohort included six or seven males and two females. Thymocytes were mechanically released from the tissue and were stored as pellets of about 9.5-31 million cells at -70 degrees C. Genomic DNA was extracted from frozen cell pellets with a QIAsymphony instrument. TCRB and TCRAD loci were amplified from a standardized quantity of quality-controlled genomic DNA using the immunoSEQ multiplex PCR assay. Amplicons spanned the V(D)J region at a length sufficient to cover the CDR3 and identify V and J genes. Through the commercial immunoSEQ service, the amplicons were sequenced on an Illumina platform. Primer bias and sequencing errors were corrected as previously described, and TCRAD and TCRB were defined on the basis of the IMGT database. Repertoires were analysed with immunoSEQ Analyzer 3.0 and VDJTools, covering basic statistics, V/J segment usage, diversity estimates, rarefaction and pairwise overlap. Diversity was estimated using the Chao1, ChaoE, Efron-Thisted, Shannon and inverse Simpson indices, and was also estimated on datasets down-sampled to the size of the smallest sample. For repertoire overlap, CDR3 nucleotide sequence, V gene and J gene had to match strictly, and clustering was done by Jaccard-based multidimensional scaling. Thymus samples yielded on average approximately 840,000 unique TCRB clonotypes, compared with 80,000 to 95,000 from blood samples.

This receptor was taken from a boy under two years old with a congenital heart defect. Donor details come from another sample of the same person, matched by shared clones. The rearranged segments are TRBV13 and TRBJ2-5; TRBD1 is a weak D gene call, 7 bases matching. The material sequenced was thymocytes. The DNA is as follows: TGTGCCAGCAGTTTCGGAGGGGGCGGGTACCAAGAGACCCAGTACTTC. This codes for CASSFGGGGYQETQYF.